A selection of T cell receptor beta chains follows, all from one sample in a study of T cell responses to AZD1222 COVID-19 vaccine. Measured with immunoSEQ multiplex PCR; TCRdb has only the in-frame clones, and not every one. The profile shows under 200,000 clones, about 90% of them singletons. The input for sequencing was peripheral blood, taken 28 days after the second AZD1222 dose. These receptors were taken from an adult who received the AZD1222 COVID-19 vaccine. The CDR3 runs from the conserved cysteine through the conserved F or W. The D gene is left open where the match is weak. For some rows the clone size is stated as once, few or many, or as a class when expanded; others skip it.

TRBD1	TRBJ2-7	TRBV7-2	.	CASSLAPGQTYEQYF	TGTGCCAGCAGCTTAGCGCCGGGACAGACCTACGAGCAGTACTTC
.	TRBJ1-1	TRBV6-6	.	CASIDLLREAFF	TGTGCCAGCATAGATTTGCTCAGGGAAGCTTTCTTT
TRBD1	TRBJ1-2	TRBV28	.	CASSFFHASQGGGYTF	TGTGCCAGCAGTTTCTTTCACGCCTCTCAGGGGGGTGGCTACACCTTC
.	TRBJ2-2	TRBV5-1	.	CASSLGAGTTGELFF	TGCGCCAGCAGCTTGGGGGCAGGAACCACCGGGGAGCTGTTTTTT
.	TRBJ2-1	TRBV2	.	CASSPGAPSYNEQFF	TGTGCCAGCAGCCCGGGGGCGCCCTCCTACAATGAGCAGTTCTTC
.	TRBJ2-1	TRBV28	.	CASSLPRAYNEQFF	TGTGCCAGCAGCCTTCCTCGGGCCTACAATGAGCAGTTCTTC
.	TRBJ2-1	TRBV7-3	once	CASSLRVGGGYSSYNEQFF	TGTGCCAGCAGCTTAAGGGTAGGAGGGGGTTACAGCTCCTACAATGAGCAGTTCTTC
.	TRBJ2-1	TRBV6-5	.	CASSYSGQAPGDEQFF	TGTGCCAGCAGTTACTCGGGCCAGGCACCGGGGGATGAGCAGTTCTTC
.	TRBJ2-7	TRBV24-1	.	CATSQGGYEQYF	TGTGCCACCAGTCAGGGGGGCTACGAGCAGTACTTC
TRBD2	TRBJ2-5	TRBV28	.	CASSQLAGGGWETQYF	TGTGCCAGCTCCCAACTAGCGGGAGGGGGATGGGAGACCCAGTACTTC
TRBD1	TRBJ2-1	TRBV30	.	CAWNVSRTGVINEQFF	TGTGCCTGGAATGTTTCCCGGACAGGGGTAATCAATGAGCAGTTCTTC
.	TRBJ1-5	TRBV6-7	.	CASSYFSRLPNYGNQPQHF	TGTGCCAGCAGTTACTTTTCGCGACTCCCCAATTACGGCAATCAGCCCCAGCATTTT
TRBD2	TRBJ2-7	TRBV5-4	.	CASSLEFQGSAGAYEQYF	TGTGCCAGCAGCTTGGAATTCCAGGGTAGCGCGGGAGCCTACGAGCAGTACTTC
TRBD2	TRBJ2-1	TRBV5-6	.	CASSSGLAGPLPEQFF	TGTGCCAGCAGCTCGGGACTAGCGGGACCCCTGCCTGAGCAGTTCTTC
TRBD2	TRBJ2-7	TRBV4-3	.	CASSRTLAGEGDEQYF	TGCGCCAGCAGCCGTACCCTAGCGGGAGAGGGGGATGAGCAGTACTTC
.	TRBJ2-3	TRBV7-3	.	CASSAGQNTDTQYF	TGTGCCAGCAGCGCGGGACAGAACACAGATACGCAGTATTTT
TRBD1	TRBJ1-6	TRBV6-5	.	CASSRGTGRNSPLHF	TGTGCCAGCAGTAGGGGGACAGGACGAAATTCACCCCTCCACTTT
.	TRBJ1-3	TRBV7-9	.	CASSLAGTSGNTIYF	TGTGCCAGCAGCTTAGCCGGGACATCTGGAAACACCATATATTTT
.	TRBJ2-1	TRBV5-1	.	CASTSETGYYNEQFF	TGCGCCAGCACTTCCGAGACAGGCTACTACAATGAGCAGTTCTTC
.	TRBJ1-2	TRBV5-3	.	CARSPGQIRSTF	TGTGCCAGAAGCCCAGGACAGATCCGCTCCACCTTC
.	TRBJ1-1	TRBV2	few	CASGRDGFGGTEAFF	TGTGCCAGCGGACGGGACGGCTTTGGGGGAACTGAAGCTTTCTTT
TRBD2	TRBJ2-1	TRBV6-4	.	CASSEAAGGGYNEQFF	TGTGCCAGCAGTGAGGCAGCGGGAGGGGGCTACAATGAGCAGTTCTTC
.	TRBJ1-1	TRBV7-8	.	CASSGGGRRTEAFF	TGTGCCAGCTCCGGTGGGGGGCGTCGGACTGAAGCTTTCTTT
TRBD2	TRBJ2-7	TRBV7-2	.	CASSVGREYEQYF	TGTGCCAGCAGCGTAGGGCGGGAGTACGAGCAGTACTTC
.	TRBJ1-5	TRBV18	.	CASSPTAVSTYSNQPQHF	TGTGCCAGCTCACCCACGGCAGTCTCCACCTATAGCAATCAGCCCCAGCATTTT
.	TRBJ1-2	TRBV11-2	.	CASSLGHNYGYTF	TGTGCCAGCAGCCTGGGCCATAACTATGGCTACACCTTC
TRBD2	TRBJ2-3	TRBV30	.	CAWSAGGPADTQYF	TGTGCCTGGTCGGCGGGAGGGCCAGCAGATACGCAGTATTTT
.	TRBJ2-2	TRBV19	.	CASASEGRVTGELFF	TGTGCCAGTGCTAGTGAGGGCAGGGTCACCGGGGAGCTGTTTTTT
.	TRBJ2-1	TRBV6-4	.	CASSSAILNEQFF	TGTGCCAGCAGTTCGGCAATTCTCAATGAGCAGTTCTTC
TRBD2	TRBJ2-1	TRBV6-6	.	CASSPGLAGRYNEQFF	TGTGCCAGCAGCCCCGGACTAGCGGGACGATACAATGAGCAGTTCTTC
TRBD1	TRBJ2-1	TRBV2	.	CASRGQEASYNEQFF	TGTGCCAGCAGGGGACAGGAGGCATCCTACAATGAGCAGTTCTTC
.	TRBJ1-5	TRBV5-4	once	CASSLGDQPQHF	TGTGCCAGCAGCTTGGGGGACCAGCCCCAGCATTTT
.	TRBJ2-1	TRBV19	.	CASSAPAGGSYNEQFF	TGTGCCAGTAGCGCCCCAGCGGGCGGCTCCTACAATGAGCAGTTCTTC
.	TRBJ2-5	TRBV24-1	.	CATQGWEETQYF	TGTGCCACACAGGGCTGGGAAGAGACCCAGTACTTC
.	TRBJ2-1	TRBV5-4	.	CASSRTVLNEQFF	TGTGCCAGCAGCAGGACAGTTTTAAATGAGCAGTTCTTC
.	TRBJ2-1	TRBV7-2	.	CASNPLTEYNEQFF	TGTGCCAGCAACCCACTGACGGAGTACAATGAGCAGTTCTTC
.	TRBJ2-2	TRBV9	few	CASSVDGGGTGELFF	TGTGCCAGCAGCGTAGATGGGGGAGGCACCGGGGAGCTGTTTTTT